This T cell receptor beta chain originates from a study of T cell responses to AZD1222 COVID-19 vaccine. Profiled with immunoSEQ multiplex PCR; TCRdb holds only in-frame clones, not every one. The repertoire holds 93,000 or so clones, with about 90% as singletons. Regarding the study as a whole: Clonal diversity may have been underestimated, and the donors were mostly white British, with more females than males. The study reported that nearly half of spike-specific TCRs target unmutated variant regions.

Of note for this clone: The antigen is undetermined.

V lost 3 bases and J lost 0, with 10 bases in between. CDR1 LNHDA and CDR2 SQIVND come from the germline V gene (reference sequence). The CDR3 sequence is 15 residues long. The gene calls are TRBV19 and TRBJ2-3; possibly TRBD1 for D (6 bases). The sequence was obtained from an adult in good health. The specimen comprised peripheral blood, sampled on day 0 of AZD1222 vaccination. This CDR3 reads CASSMKGQSTDTQYF. As DNA, the CDR3 is TGTGCCAGTAGTATGAAAGGACAGAGCACAGATACGCAGTATTTT.